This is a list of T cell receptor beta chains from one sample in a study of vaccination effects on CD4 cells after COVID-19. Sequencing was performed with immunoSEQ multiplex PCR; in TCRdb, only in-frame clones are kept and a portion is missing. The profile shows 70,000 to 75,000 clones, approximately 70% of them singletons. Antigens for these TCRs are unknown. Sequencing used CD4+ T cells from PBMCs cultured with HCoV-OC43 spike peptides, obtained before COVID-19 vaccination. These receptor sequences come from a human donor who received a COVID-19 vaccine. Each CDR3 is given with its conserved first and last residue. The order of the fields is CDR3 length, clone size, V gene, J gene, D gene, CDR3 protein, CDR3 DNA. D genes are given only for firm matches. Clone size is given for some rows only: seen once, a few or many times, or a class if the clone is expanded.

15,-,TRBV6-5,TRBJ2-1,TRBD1,CASSTPGQAYNEQFF,TGTGCCAGCAGCACCCCGGGACAGGCCTACAATGAGCAGTTCTTC
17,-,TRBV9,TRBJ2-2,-,CASSVTRAGLSTGELFF,TGTGCCAGCAGCGTAACGAGGGCGGGACTTTCCACCGGGGAGCTGTTTTTT
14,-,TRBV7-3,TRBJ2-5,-,CASSLMAGEETQYF,TGTGCCAGCAGCTTAATGGCAGGGGAGGAGACCCAGTACTTC
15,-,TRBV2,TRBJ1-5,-,CASGRTDSSNQPQHF,TGTGCCAGCGGACGGACCGATAGTAGCAATCAGCCCCAGCATTTT
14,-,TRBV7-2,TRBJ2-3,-,CASSLARNSDTQYF,TGTGCCAGCAGCTTAGCGAGGAATTCAGATACGCAGTATTTT
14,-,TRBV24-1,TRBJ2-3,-,CATSDGGLGDTQYF,TGTGCCACCAGTGACGGCGGCTTGGGAGATACGCAGTATTTT
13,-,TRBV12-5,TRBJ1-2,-,CASGSTESGGYTF,TGTGCTAGTGGTTCGACTGAGTCGGGCGGCTACACCTTC
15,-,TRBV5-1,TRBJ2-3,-,CASSSRLGSTDTQYF,TGCGCCAGCAGCTCCCGACTAGGCTCCACAGATACGCAGTATTTT
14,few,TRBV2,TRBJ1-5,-,CASSDIYSNQPQHF,TGTGCCAGCAGTGACATATATAGCAATCAGCCCCAGCATTTT
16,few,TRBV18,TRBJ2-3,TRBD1,CASSPGTGATRGTQYF,TGTGCCAGCTCCCCCGGGACAGGGGCCACAAGGGGTACGCAGTATTTT
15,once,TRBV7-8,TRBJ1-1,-,CASSLLGGMNTEAFF,TGTGCCAGCAGCTTGCTTGGGGGCATGAACACTGAAGCTTTCTTT
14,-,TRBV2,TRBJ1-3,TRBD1,CASRPRGLGNTIYF,TGTGCCAGCAGGCCCAGGGGGCTTGGAAACACCATATATTTT
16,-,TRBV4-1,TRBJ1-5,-,CASSPGSQIVNQPQHF,TGCGCCAGCAGCCCCGGTAGCCAAATCGTCAATCAGCCCCAGCATTTT
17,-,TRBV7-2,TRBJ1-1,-,CASSLSRGGGGDTEAFF,TGTGCCAGCAGCTTAAGTCGGGGTGGCGGTGGGGACACTGAAGCTTTCTTT
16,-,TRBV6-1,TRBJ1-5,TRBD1,CASSGLQGAGNQPQHF,TGTGCCAGCAGTGGATTACAGGGGGCGGGCAATCAGCCCCAGCATTTT
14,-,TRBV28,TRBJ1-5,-,CASNPWGSGQPQHF,TGTGCCAGCAACCCGTGGGGGTCGGGTCAGCCCCAGCATTTT
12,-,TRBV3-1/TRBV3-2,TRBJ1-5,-,CASSQGGGAQHF,TGTGCCAGCAGCCAGGGTGGGGGGGCCCAGCATTTT
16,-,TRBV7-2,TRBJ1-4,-,CASSLYYKTTNEKLFF,TGTGCCAGCAGCTTATATTACAAGACAACTAATGAAAAACTGTTTTTT
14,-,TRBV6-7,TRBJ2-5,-,CASSYSLTEETQYF,TGTGCCAGCAGTTACTCGTTGACAGAAGAGACCCAGTACTTC
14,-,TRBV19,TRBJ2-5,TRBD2,CASSIGTSQETQYF,TGTGCCAGTAGTATAGGGACTAGCCAAGAGACCCAGTACTTC
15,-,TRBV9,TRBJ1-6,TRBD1,CASSVGGQGLSPLHF,TGTGCCAGCAGCGTAGGGGGACAGGGGCTATCACCCCTCCACTTT
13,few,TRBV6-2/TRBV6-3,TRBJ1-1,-,CASSYLGAVGAFF,TGTGCCAGCAGTTACTTAGGGGCTGTGGGAGCTTTCTTT
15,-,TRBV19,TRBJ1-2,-,CASISTRGRVAGYTF,TGTGCCAGTATATCCACCCGGGGTCGGGTGGCTGGCTACACCTTC
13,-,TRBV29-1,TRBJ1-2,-,CSVVWVLDYGYTF,TGCAGCGTTGTCTGGGTTTTGGACTATGGCTACACCTTC
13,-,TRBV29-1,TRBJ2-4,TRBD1,CSVGDRTKNIQYF,TGCAGCGTGGGGGACAGAACCAAAAACATTCAGTACTTC
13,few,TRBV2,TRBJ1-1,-,CASNIRENTEAFF,TGTGCCAGCAACATCAGGGAGAACACTGAAGCTTTCTTT
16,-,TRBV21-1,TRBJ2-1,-,CASSKVEGLLYNEQFF,TGTGCCAGCAGCAAAGTAGAGGGTTTGCTGTACAATGAGCAGTTCTTC
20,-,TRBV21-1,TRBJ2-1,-,CASSKGSAGTSGSSYNEQFF,TGTGCCAGCAGCAAAGGTTCCGCCGGGACTAGCGGCAGCTCCTACAATGAGCAGTTCTTC
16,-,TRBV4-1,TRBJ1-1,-,CASSHPLRQMNTEAFF,TGCGCCAGCAGCCACCCCTTGAGACAGATGAACACTGAAGCTTTCTTT
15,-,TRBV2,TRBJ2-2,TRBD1,CASKTGTGNTGELFF,TGTGCCAGTAAGACCGGGACAGGGAACACCGGGGAGCTGTTTTTT
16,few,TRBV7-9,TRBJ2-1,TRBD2,CASSALRGGSYNEQFF,TGTGCCAGCAGCGCACTTCGGGGGGGCTCCTACAATGAGCAGTTCTTC
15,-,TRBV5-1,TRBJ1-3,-,CASSLDASSGNTIYF,TGCGCCAGCAGCTTGGACGCCAGCTCTGGAAACACCATATATTTT
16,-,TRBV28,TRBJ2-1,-,CASRSTGIKTYNEQFF,TGTGCCAGCCGCTCGACAGGAATCAAAACCTACAATGAGCAGTTCTTC
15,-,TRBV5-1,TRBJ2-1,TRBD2,CASSFGGGAKNEQFF,TGCGCCAGCAGCTTTGGCGGGGGGGCCAAGAATGAGCAGTTCTTC
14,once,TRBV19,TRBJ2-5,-,CASSTPTGVETQYF,TGTGCCAGTAGTACCCCGACAGGCGTGGAGACCCAGTACTTC
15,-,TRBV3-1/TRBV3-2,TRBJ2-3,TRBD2,CASSHSGGAADTQYF,TGTGCCAGCAGCCATAGCGGGGGGGCTGCAGATACGCAGTATTTT
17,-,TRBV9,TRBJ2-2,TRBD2,CASSVGPSGGNTGELFF,TGTGCCAGCAGCGTAGGTCCTAGCGGGGGGAACACCGGGGAGCTGTTTTTT
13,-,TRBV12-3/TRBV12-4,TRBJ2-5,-,CASSFPGGGTQYF,TGTGCCAGCAGTTTTCCCGGGGGAGGGACCCAGTACTTC
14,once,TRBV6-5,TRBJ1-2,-,CASSYGRAGAGYTF,TGTGCCAGCAGTTACGGCAGGGCGGGGGCTGGCTACACCTTC
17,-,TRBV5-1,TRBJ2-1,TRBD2,CASSLVGGLAGFHEQFF,TGCGCCAGCAGCTTGGTAGGGGGACTAGCGGGGTTTCATGAGCAGTTCTTC
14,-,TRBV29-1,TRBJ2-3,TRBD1,CSVGQGASTDTQYF,TGCAGCGTTGGCCAGGGGGCGAGCACAGATACGCAGTATTTT
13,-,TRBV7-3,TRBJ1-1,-,CASAPTTATEAFF,TGTGCCAGCGCCCCCACGACGGCCACTGAAGCTTTCTTT
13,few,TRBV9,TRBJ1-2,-,CASSAQPMSGYTF,TGTGCCAGCAGCGCACAGCCCATGAGCGGCTACACCTTC
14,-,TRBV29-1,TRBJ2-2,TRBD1,CSVRQGRDTGELFF,TGCAGCGTTAGACAGGGTCGCGACACCGGGGAGCTGTTTTTT
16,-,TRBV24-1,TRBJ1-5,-,CATSDPSTESNQPQHF,TGTGCCACCAGTGACCCTTCGACGGAAAGCAATCAGCCCCAGCATTTT
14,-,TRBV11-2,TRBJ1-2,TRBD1,CASSSSTGRNGYTF,TGTGCCAGCAGCTCGTCGACAGGGAGGAATGGCTACACCTTC
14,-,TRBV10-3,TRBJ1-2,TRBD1,CAIRDKQGGYGYTF,TGTGCCATCAGAGATAAACAGGGGGGCTATGGCTACACCTTC
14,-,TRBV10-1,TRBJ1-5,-,CASSRTYSNQPQHF,TGCGCCAGCAGTCGAACCTATAGCAATCAGCCCCAGCATTTT
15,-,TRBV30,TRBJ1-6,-,CAWSTTQGQNSPLHF,TGTGCCTGGAGTACCACACAGGGTCAAAATTCACCCCTCCACTTT
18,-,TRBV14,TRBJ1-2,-,CASSQDGGAAELNYGYTF,TGTGCCAGCAGCCAAGATGGGGGGGCGGCTGAACTAAACTATGGCTACACCTTC
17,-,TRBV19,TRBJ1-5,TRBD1,CASRGKGASRSNQPQHF,TGTGCCAGCAGGGGTAAGGGGGCGAGTAGAAGCAATCAGCCCCAGCATTTT